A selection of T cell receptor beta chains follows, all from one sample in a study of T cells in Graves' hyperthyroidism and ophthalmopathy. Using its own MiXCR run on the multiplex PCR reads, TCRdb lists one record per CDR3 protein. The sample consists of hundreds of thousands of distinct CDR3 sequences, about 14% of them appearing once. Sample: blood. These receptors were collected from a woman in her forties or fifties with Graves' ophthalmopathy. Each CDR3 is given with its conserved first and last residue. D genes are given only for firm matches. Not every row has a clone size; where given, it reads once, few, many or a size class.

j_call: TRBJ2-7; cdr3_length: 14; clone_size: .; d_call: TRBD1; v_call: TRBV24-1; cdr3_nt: TGTGCCACCAGTGATCCAGGGGGCTCCTACGAGCAGTACTTC; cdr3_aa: CATSDPGGSYEQYF
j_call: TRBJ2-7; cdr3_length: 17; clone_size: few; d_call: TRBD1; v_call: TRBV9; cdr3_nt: TGTGCCAGCAGCGACAGGCCGGGACAGGGGGCACCCTACGAGCAGTACTTC; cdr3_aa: CASSDRPGQGAPYEQYF
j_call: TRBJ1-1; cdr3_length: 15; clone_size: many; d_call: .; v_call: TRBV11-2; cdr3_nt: TGTGCCAGCAGGTTAGATCCGGACGGGAACACTGAAGCTTTCTTT; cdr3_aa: CASRLDPDGNTEAFF
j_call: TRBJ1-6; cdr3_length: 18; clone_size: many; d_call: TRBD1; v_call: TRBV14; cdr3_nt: TGTGCCAGCAGCCATGACAGGGCAGCCAGCTCCTATAATTCACCCCTCCACTTT; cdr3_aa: CASSHDRAASSYNSPLHF
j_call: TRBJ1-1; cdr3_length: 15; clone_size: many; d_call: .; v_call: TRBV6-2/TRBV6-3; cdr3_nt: TGTGCCAGCCTCCCTTATCCGCAGGGTGGGGCTGAAGCTTTCTTT; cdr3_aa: CASLPYPQGGAEAFF
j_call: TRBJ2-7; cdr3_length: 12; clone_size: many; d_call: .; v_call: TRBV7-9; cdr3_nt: TGTGCCAGCAGCATCTCAAGCTACGAGCAGTACTTC; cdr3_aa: CASSISSYEQYF
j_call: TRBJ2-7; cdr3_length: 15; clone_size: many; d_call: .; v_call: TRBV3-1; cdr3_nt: TGTGCCAGCAGCCACGACCGTGGAGCCGCCTACGAGCAGTACTTC; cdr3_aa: CASSHDRGAAYEQYF
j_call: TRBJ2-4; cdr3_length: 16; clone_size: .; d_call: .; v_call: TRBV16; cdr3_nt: TGTGCCAGCAGCTCGGACTCAGGAATAGCCAAAAACATTCAGTACTTC; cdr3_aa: CASSSDSGIAKNIQYF
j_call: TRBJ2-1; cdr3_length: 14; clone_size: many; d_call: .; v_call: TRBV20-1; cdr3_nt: TGCAGTGCTAGAGTCGACCCGGATGACAATGAGCAGTTCTTC; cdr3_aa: CSARVDPDDNEQFF
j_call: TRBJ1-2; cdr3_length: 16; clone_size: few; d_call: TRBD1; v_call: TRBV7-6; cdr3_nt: TGTGCCAGCAGCCCCGGGACAGGGGGCAGTAACTATGGCTACACCTTC; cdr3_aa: CASSPGTGGSNYGYTF
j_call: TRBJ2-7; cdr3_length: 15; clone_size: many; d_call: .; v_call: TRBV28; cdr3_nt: TGTGCCAGCCGTAGAATTCAGGACAGCTCCTACGAGCAGTACTTC; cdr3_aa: CASRRIQDSSYEQYF
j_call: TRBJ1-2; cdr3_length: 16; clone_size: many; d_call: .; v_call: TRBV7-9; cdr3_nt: TGTGCCAGCAGCTCCGGGGGGGCAAAAACCAACTATGGCTACACCTTC; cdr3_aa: CASSSGGAKTNYGYTF
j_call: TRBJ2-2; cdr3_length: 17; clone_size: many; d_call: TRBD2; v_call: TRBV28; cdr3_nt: TGTGCCAGCAGTTTTTTTCGACGGCGGGAGCAGAACGGGGAGCTGTTTTTT; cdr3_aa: CASSFFRRREQNGELFF
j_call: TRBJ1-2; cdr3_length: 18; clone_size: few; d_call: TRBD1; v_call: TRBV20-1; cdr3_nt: TGCAGTGCTAGAGGGTTGGGACAGGGATTAGGGTCTTACTATGGCTACACCTTC; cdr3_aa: CSARGLGQGLGSYYGYTF
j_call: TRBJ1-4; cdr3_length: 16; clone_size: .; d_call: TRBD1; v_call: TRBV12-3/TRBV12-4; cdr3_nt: TGTGCCAGCAGCCTCGGGACAGGGAGAAGAGATGAAAAACTGTTTTTT; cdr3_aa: CASSLGTGRRDEKLFF
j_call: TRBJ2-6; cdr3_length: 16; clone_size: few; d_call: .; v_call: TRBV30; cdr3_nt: TGTGCCTGGAGTGTACGGGTGGGGACTGGGGCCAACGTCCTGACTTTC; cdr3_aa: CAWSVRVGTGANVLTF
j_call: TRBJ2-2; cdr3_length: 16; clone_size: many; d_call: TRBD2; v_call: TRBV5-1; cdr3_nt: TGCGCCAGCAGGCCAACTAGCGGGGCTAACACCGGGGAGCTGTTTTTT; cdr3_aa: CASRPTSGANTGELFF
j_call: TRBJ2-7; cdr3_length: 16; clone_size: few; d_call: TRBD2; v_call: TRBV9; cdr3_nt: TGTGCCAGCAGCCCCGCTAGCGGGAGTGGGGCCTACGAGCAGTACTTC; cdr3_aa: CASSPASGSGAYEQYF
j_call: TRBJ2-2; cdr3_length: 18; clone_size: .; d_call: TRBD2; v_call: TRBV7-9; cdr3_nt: TGTGCCGCAGCCAGGACTAGCGGGCTCATCGCGAACACCGGGGAGCTGTTTTTT; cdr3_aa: CAAARTSGLIANTGELFF
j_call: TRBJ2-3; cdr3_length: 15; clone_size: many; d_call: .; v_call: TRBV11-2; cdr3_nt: TGTGCCAGCAGCTTGACGGAGCGGGGCACAGATACGCAGTATTTT; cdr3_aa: CASSLTERGTDTQYF
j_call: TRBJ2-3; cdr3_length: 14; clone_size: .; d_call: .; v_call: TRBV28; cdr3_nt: TGTGCCAGCAGTTTTATGGGGTGGACAGATACGCAGTATTTT; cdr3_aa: CASSFMGWTDTQYF
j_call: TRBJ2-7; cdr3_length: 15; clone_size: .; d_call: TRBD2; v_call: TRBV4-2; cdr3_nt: TGTGCCAGCAGCCAAGATAGAAGCGGGAGTTCTGAGCAGTACTTC; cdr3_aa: CASSQDRSGSSEQYF
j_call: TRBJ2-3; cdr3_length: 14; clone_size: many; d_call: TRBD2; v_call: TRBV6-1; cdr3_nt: TGTGCCAGCAGTCGCGGGAGGGAGGTAGATACGCAGTATTTT; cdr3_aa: CASSRGREVDTQYF
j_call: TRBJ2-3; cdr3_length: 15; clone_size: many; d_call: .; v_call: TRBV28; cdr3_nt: TGTGCCAGCAGTTTATCCCCCCAGTGGGCAGATACGCAGTATTTT; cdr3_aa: CASSLSPQWADTQYF
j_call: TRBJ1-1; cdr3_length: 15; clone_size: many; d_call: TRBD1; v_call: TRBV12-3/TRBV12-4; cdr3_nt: TGTGCCAGCAGTCCTAGCCGTACTGGACAGGGTGAAGCTTTCTTT; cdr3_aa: CASSPSRTGQGEAFF
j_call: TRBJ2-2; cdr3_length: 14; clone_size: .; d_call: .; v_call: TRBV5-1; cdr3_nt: TGCGCCAGCAGCTTGGCCGGTAGTGCGGGACTGCTGTTTTTT; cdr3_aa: CASSLAGSAGLLFF
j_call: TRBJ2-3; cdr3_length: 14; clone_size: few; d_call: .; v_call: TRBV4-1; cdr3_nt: TGCGCCAGCAGCCCCAAAAGCACCCTGGATACGCAGTATTTT; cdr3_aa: CASSPKSTLDTQYF
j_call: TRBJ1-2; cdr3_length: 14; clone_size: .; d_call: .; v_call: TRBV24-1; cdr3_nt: TGTGCCACCAGTGATTCTAGCAAAAACTATGGCTACACCTTC; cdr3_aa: CATSDSSKNYGYTF
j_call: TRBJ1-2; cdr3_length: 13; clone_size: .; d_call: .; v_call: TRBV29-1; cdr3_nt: TGCAGCGTTGAGCGCAGGCTGAGCTATGGCTACACCTTC; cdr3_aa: CSVERRLSYGYTF
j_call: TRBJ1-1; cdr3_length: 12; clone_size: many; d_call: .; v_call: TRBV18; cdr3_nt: TGTGCCAGCTCCACGGGGACCACTGAAGCTTTCTTT; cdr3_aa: CASSTGTTEAFF
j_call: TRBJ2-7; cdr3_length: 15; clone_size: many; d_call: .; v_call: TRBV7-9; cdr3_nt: TGTGCCAGCAGCTTAGGCCGACTAGACTCTACGAAGCAGTACTTC; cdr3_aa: CASSLGRLDSTKQYF
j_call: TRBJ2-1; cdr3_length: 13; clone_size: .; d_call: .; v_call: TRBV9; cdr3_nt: TGTGCCAGCAGCGTCACGGGAGTGGGGGAGCAGTTCTTC; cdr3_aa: CASSVTGVGEQFF
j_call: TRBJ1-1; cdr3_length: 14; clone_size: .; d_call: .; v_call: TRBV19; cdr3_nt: TGTGCCAGTAGTATAGCGTCAGTGAACACTGAAGCTTTCTTT; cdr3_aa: CASSIASVNTEAFF
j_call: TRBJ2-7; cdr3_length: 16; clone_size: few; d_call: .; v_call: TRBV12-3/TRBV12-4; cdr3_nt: TGTGCCAGCAGTTTAGGGGTTGGAACAGGGTTTTACGAGCAGTACTTC; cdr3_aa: CASSLGVGTGFYEQYF
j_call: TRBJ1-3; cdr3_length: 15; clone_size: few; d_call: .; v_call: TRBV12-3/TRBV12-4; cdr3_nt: TGTGCCAGCAGTTTTCCCCTGGGCGCTGGAAACACCATATATTTT; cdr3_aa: CASSFPLGAGNTIYF
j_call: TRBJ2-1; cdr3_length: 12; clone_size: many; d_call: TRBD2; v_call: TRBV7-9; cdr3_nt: TGTGCCAGCAGCTCCGGACTAGCGCAGCAGTTCTTC; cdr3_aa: CASSSGLAQQFF
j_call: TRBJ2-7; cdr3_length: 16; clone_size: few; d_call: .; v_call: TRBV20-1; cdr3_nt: TGCAGTGCTAGGGCCCCATTGGTGGCCCGAACCGGGGAGCAGTACTTC; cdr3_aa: CSARAPLVARTGEQYF